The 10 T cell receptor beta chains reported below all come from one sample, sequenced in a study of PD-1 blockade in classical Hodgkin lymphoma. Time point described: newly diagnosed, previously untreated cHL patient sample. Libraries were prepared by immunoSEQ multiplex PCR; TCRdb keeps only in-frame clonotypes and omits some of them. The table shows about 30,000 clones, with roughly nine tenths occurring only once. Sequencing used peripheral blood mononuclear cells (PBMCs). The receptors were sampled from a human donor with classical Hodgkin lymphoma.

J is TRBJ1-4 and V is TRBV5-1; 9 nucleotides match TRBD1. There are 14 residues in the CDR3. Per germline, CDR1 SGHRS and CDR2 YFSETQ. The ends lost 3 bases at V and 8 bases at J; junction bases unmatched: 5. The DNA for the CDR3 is TGCGCCAGCAGCTCGGGACAGGGTCTGGAAAAACTGTTTTTT. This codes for CASSSGQGLEKLFF. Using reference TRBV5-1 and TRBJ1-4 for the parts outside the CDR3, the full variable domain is KAGVTQTPRYLIKTRGQQVTLSCSPISGHRSVSWYQQTPGQGLQFLFEYFSETQRNKGNFPGRFSGRQFSNSRSEMNVSTLELGDSALYLCASSSGQGLEKLFFGSGTQLSVL.

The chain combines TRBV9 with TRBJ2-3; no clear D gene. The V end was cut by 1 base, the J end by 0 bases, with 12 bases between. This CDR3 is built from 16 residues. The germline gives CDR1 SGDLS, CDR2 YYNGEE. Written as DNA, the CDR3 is TGTGCCAGCAGCGTAACGGGCGGAACTAGCACAGATACGCAGTATTTT. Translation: CASSVTGGTSTDTQYF.

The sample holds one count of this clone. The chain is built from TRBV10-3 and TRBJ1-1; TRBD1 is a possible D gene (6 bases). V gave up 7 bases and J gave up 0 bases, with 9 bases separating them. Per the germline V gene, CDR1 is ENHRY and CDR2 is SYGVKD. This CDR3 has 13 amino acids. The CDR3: CAITRDMNTEAFF. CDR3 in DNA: TGTGCCATCACCAGGGACATGAACACTGAAGCTTTCTTT.

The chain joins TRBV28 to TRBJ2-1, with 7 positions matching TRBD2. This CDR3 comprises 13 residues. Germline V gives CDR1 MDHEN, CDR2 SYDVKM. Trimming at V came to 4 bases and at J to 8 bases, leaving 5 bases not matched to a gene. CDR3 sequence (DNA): TGTGCCAGCAGTTGGGGCGGGGGTGATGAGCAGTTCTTC. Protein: CASSWGGGDEQFF.

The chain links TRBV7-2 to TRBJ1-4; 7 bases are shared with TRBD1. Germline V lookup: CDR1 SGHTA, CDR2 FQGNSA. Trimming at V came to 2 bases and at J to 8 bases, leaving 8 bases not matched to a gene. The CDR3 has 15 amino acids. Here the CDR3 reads CASSLLTGVKEKLFF. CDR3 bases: TGTGCCAGCAGCTTATTAACAGGGGTTAAGGAAAAACTGTTTTTT.

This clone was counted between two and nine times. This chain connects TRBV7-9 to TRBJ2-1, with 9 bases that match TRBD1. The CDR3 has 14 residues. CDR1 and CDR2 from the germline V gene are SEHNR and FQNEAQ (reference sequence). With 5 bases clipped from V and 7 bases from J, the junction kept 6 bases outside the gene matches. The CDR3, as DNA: TGTGCCAGCAGCCTCGGGACAGGGCGGAATGAGCAGTTCTTC. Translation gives CASSLGTGRNEQFF.

The CDR3 here is CASSLDRTNTGELFF. The CDR3 DNA reads as TGCGCCAGCAGCTTGGATCGAACGAACACCGGGGAGCTGTTTTTT. The V call is TRBV5-1, the J call TRBJ2-2; no definite D call. Germline V CDR1 and CDR2: SGHRS, YFSETQ. Trimming shortened V by 0 bases and J by 0 bases, and 6 bases separated the two germline ends. This CDR3 has 15 residues.

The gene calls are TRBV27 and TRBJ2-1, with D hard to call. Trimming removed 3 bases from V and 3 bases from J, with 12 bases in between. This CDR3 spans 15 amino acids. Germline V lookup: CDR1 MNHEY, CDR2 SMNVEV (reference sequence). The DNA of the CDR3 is TGTGCCAGCAGTTTCCGGGTACTCGACTACAATGAGCAGTTCTTC. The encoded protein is CASSFRVLDYNEQFF.

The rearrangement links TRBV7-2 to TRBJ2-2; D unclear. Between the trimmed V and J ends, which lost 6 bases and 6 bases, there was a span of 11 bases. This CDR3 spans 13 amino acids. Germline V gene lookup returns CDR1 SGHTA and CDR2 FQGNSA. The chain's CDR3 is CASRPNVAGELFF. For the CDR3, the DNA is TGTGCCAGCAGGCCCAACGTAGCCGGGGAGCTGTTTTTT.

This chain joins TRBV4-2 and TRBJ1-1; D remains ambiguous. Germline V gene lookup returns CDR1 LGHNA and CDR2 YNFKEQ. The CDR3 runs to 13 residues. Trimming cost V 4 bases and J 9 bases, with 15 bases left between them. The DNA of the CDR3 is TGTGCCAGCAGCCCGTCGGCGGTATCGAAAGCTTTCTTT. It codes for CASSPSAVSKAFF.